The count of the clone carrying this T cell receptor beta chain is one. The target antigen is unknown. CDR3 size: 15 residues. Germline CDR1 and CDR2: KGHSH and LQKENI. Trimming took 1 base from V and 0 from J, leaving 7 bases between them. The data derive from a study of T cell responses to AZD1222 COVID-19 vaccine. The study, taken as a whole, reports: Repertoire samples came only from after the peak T cell response. Spike-wide vaccine-associated CD4 TCRs dominated at 160-218 and 743-854.

Sequencing was performed with immunoSEQ multiplex PCR; in TCRdb, only in-frame clones are kept and a portion is missing. The profile shows 90,000 to 100,000 clones, over 75% of them singletons. The starting material was peripheral blood, obtained 28 days after the second AZD1222 dose. V and J are TRBV18 and TRBJ1-3, with D uncertain. The TCR comes from an adult who received the AZD1222 COVID-19 vaccine. The DNA of the CDR3 is TGTGCCAGCTCACCACAGTCCTACTCTGGAAACACCATATATTTT. Its translation is CASSPQSYSGNTIYF. Variable domain in full (rest from reference TRBV18 and TRBJ1-3): NAGVMQNPRHLVRRRGQEARLRCSPMKGHSHVYWYRQLPEEGLKFMVYLQKENIIDESGMPKERFSAEFPKEGPSILRIQQVVRGDSAAYFCASSPQSYSGNTIYFGEGSWLTVV.